This T cell receptor beta chain was sequenced for a study of cytomegalovirus exposure and HLA in healthy donors. Broader study findings: Researchers catalogued approximately 170 TCR beta chains as cytomegalovirus-associated. Presence/absence analyses assumed roughly uniform sequencing depth across donors. Rates of TCR association differed by HLA locus in a later analysis, with DRB1 highest and HLA-C lowest.

To note about this clone: The antigen is not known.

CDR1 is SGDLS, CDR2 YYNGEE, per germline. This CDR3 has 14 amino acids. The ends were cut back, 0 bases at V and 6 bases at J, with 9 bases in the middle. The PCR had 60 Vbeta and 13 Jbeta primers. The assay was immunoSEQ multiplex PCR, and TCRdb's table has in-frame clones only and misses some. The table shows roughly 150,000 clones, with about 85% occurring only once. This receptor was taken from a man aged 25 to 40 in good health and CMV-seropositive. Sequencing was performed on PBMCs. The rearrangement joins TRBV9 to TRBJ2-2; D unclear. The CDR3 loop is CASSVGTTAGELFF. The DNA for the CDR3 is TGTGCCAGCAGCGTAGGAACTACGGCCGGGGAGCTGTTTTTT.